The clone carrying this TCR beta chain was counted only a few times. Its antigen is unknown. The CDR3 totals 15 residues. The germline CDR1 and CDR2 sequences are LGHNA and YSLEER. The V end was cut by 0 bases, the J end by 3 bases, with 11 bases between. The data were obtained in a study of T cell responses to AZD1222 COVID-19 vaccine. Study-wide results and limits: A reported finding is that nearly half of spike-specific TCRs target unmutated variant regions. Spike-specific TCR repertoires showed rising breadth and depth after two AZD1222 doses. White British ancestry dominated among donors, who included more females, and clonal diversity was possibly underestimated. Repertoires were sampled only after the peak T cell response.

Libraries were prepared by immunoSEQ multiplex PCR; TCRdb keeps only in-frame clonotypes and omits some of them. This table has under 130,000 clones, 70% to 90% appearing once. The sequence was obtained from an adult who received the AZD1222 COVID-19 vaccine. This chain connects TRBV4-3 to TRBJ1-2; no clear D gene. Sequenced material: peripheral blood, taken 28 days after the second AZD1222 dose. The CDR3 here is CASSQDGWGYYGYTF. The CDR3 DNA reads as TGCGCCAGCAGCCAAGACGGCTGGGGATACTATGGCTACACCTTC.